The clone carrying this T cell receptor beta chain was seen many times. Its antigen remains unknown. Sorting isolated naive CD8 T cells as CD8+CD4-CCR7+CD45RA+ events. Each CDR3 protein is one row after TCRdb ran MiXCR on the PCR reads. This sample has over 600,000 distinct CDR3 sequences, with less than 20% found just once. This record belongs to a study of molecular identifiers for immune sequencing clone quantification. Findings and caveats of the study: Clones above 20 RNA copies held over 98% of effector molecules, under 1% in naive cells. Highly expanded clones may be undercounted when identical TCR molecules share barcodes. Detectable among roughly 1 million naive cells, according to reports, was Jurkat TCR RNA spiked in from one cell.

The CDR3 length is 17 residues. V lost 2 bases and J lost 7; bases outside the gene matches: 11. The V gene's germline CDR1 is KGHDR and CDR2 SFDVKD. The specimen sequenced was naive CD8+ T cells from blood, with Jurkat cell RNA spiked in. Noted subset: FACS-sorted CD8+CD4-CCR7+CD45RA+ naive T cells. This receptor was identified in a human donor in good health. Some libraries in this study had Jurkat cell RNA spiked in. V and J are TRBV24-1 and TRBJ1-5, with 9 bases fitting TRBD1. The CDR3 coding sequence is TGTGCCACCAGTGATTCGGACATTACAGGGGGCCGACAGCCCCAGCATTTT. This codes for CATSDSDITGGRQPQHF.